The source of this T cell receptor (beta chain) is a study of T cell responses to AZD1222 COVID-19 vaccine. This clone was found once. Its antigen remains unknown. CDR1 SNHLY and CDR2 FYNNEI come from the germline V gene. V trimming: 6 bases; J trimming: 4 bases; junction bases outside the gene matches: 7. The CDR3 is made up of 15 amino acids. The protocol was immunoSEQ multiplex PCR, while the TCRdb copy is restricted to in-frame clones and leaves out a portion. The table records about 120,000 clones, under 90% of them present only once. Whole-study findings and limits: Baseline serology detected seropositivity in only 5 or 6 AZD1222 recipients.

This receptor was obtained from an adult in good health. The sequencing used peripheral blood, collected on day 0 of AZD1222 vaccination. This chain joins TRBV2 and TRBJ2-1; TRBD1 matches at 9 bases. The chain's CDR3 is CASRLDRGDYNEQFF. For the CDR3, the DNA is TGTGCCAGCAGACTCGACAGGGGGGATTACAATGAGCAGTTCTTC.